Below, 9 T cell receptor beta chains from the same sample are listed, as sequenced in a study of technical replicates of blood from several donors. Repertoires were generated with immunoSEQ multiplex PCR, while TCRdb's copy carries only in-frame clones and drops some. The repertoire holds roughly 80,000 clones, with 93% as singletons. Sequenced: T cells isolated from PBMCs. The receptors come from a human donor in good health.

The rearrangement uses TRBV29-1 and TRBJ1-2, with 7 positions matching TRBD1. Germline CDR1 and CDR2: SQVTM and ANQGSEA. The CDR3 covers 14 residues. V shed 3 bases, J shed 6 bases, and the junction held 10 bases outside the gene matches. CDR3 sequence (DNA): TGCAGCGTTGACCCGACAGGGCTGGGAGATGGCTACACCTTC. It yields the protein CSVDPTGLGDGYTF.

CDR3 sequence reads: CASSLLKDRGGRRDGYTF. In DNA form, the CDR3 reads TGCGCCAGCAGCTTGTTGAAGGATAGGGGGGGCCGCCGGGATGGCTACACCTTC. V and J are TRBV5-1 and TRBJ1-2; possible D gene TRBD1, 6 bases. The CDR3 length is 18 residues. Trimming removed 1 base at V and 6 bases at J, with 25 bases between. Germline V gene data show CDR1 as SGHRS and CDR2 as YFSETQ.

The chain links TRBV19 to TRBJ1-4; a possible D gene is TRBD1 (5 bases). The CDR3 is 17 amino acids. CDR1 is LNHDA and CDR2 is SQIVND in the germline V gene (reference sequence). Deletions cut 3 bases from V and 12 bases from J, with 26 bases between. The CDR3 sequence is CASSMITEGTFRAELFF. CDR3 sequence (DNA): TGTGCCAGTAGTATGATCACGGAGGGGACTTTTAGGGCGGAACTGTTTTTT.

The chain recombines TRBV4-2 with TRBJ2-3; D not resolved. The CDR3 sequence is 14 residues long. V shed 8 bases and J shed 2 bases, with 14 bases lying between them. Germline lookup yields CDR1 LGHNA and CDR2 YNFKEQ. The chain's CDR3 is CASGDITLTDTQYF. The CDR3 coding sequence is TGTGCCAGCGGTGACATAACCCTCACAGATACGCAGTATTTT.

The chain combines TRBV5-4 with TRBJ2-7, with 11 bases lining up with TRBD2. Trimming at V came to 3 bases and at J to 4 bases, leaving 6 bases not matched to a gene. The CDR3 is 15 residues long. Germline CDR1 SGHNT, CDR2 YYREEE (reference sequence). The CDR3 protein is CASSSKTSGVYEQYF. CDR3 coding DNA: TGTGCCAGCAGCTCGAAGACTAGCGGGGTATACGAGCAGTACTTC.

This clone appeared once. The chain carries TRBV19 and TRBJ1-2, with 7 bases that match TRBD1. CDR1 is LNHDA and CDR2 is SQIVND in the germline V gene (reference sequence). The ends lost 6 bases at V and 5 bases at J; junction bases unmatched: 9. This CDR3 is built from 14 residues. The CDR3 bases are TGTGCCAGTAGGAGGACAGGTAGCATGTATGGCTACACCTTC. It codes for CASRRTGSMYGYTF.

In its sample, this clone was seen once. The chain links TRBV28 to TRBJ2-1, with 10 positions matching TRBD2. With V trimmed by 5 bases and J by 5 bases, 9 bases remained unmatched. The V gene's germline CDR1 is MDHEN and CDR2 SYDVKM. The CDR3 is made up of 16 amino acids. The chain's CDR3 is CASSGLASGSDNEQFF. The CDR3 DNA is TGTGCCAGCAGTGGCCTGGCTAGCGGGAGCGACAATGAGCAGTTCTTC.

The chain carries TRBV13 and TRBJ1-1; D gene unclear. The CDR3 has 12 residues. V gave up 3 bases and J gave up 8 bases, with 10 bases separating them. Germline CDR1 reads PRHDT; CDR2 reads FYEKMQ (reference sequence). CDR3 amino acids: CASSFRSGEAFF. In DNA form, the CDR3 reads TGTGCCAGCAGCTTTAGGTCAGGCGAAGCTTTCTTT.

This chain links TRBV7-9 with TRBJ2-7; 9 nucleotides line up with TRBD2. CDR3 length: 16 residues. Germline assignment: CDR1 SEHNR and CDR2 FQNEAQ (reference sequence). V lost 1 base to trimming and J lost 3 bases; unmatched junction nucleotides: 7. In DNA, the CDR3 is TGTGCCAGCAGCTTAGGTAGACTAGCGGACCACTACGAGCAGTACTTC. The encoded protein is CASSLGRLADHYEQYF.